This TCR beta chain is drawn from a study of response to subunit inactivated influenza vaccine (dated by TCRdb to the late 2010s). At the level of the whole study: Deep quantitative T cell receptor repertoire profiling was used in the study to track responses to a trivalent subunit inactivated influenza vaccine.

The method was RT-PCR. Sequencing took place on an Illumina HiSeq 2500. The public reads were reprocessed in TCRdb via fastp at Q25 and MiXCR, keeping in-frame beta chains. Rows merge per CDR3 protein into single entries with the most common DNA and genes. The sample data list fewer than 600,000 distinct CDR3 sequences, and approximately 7.3% of these were observed just once. Clones ranked in the top ten supply over 10% of the sample. The CDR3 runs 14 residues from the cysteine to the phenylalanine. The retained sequence is limited to the CDR3, 42 bases, with the frame set at the first base. Trimming costs V 1 base and J 1 base, and their ends lie 7 bases apart. Sequences SEHNR (CDR1) and FQNEAQ (CDR2) are obtained from the germline V gene (reference sequence). Points on this clonotype: Which antigen it targets is not known. There are no base qualities to consult, and no much larger clone falls within one base.

Overall study outcomes, separate from this receptor: The authors suggested that each seasonal influenza vaccination may recruit only a limited number of new T cells.

This receptor was obtained from a man in his fifties or sixties who received an inactivated influenza vaccine. Donor details come from another sample of the same person, matched by shared clones. The chain is made from TRBV7-9 and TRBJ1-1; there is no confident call for the D gene. The starting material was PBMCs from blood, obtained about 24 months after vaccination. The DNA sequence reads TGTGCCAGCAGCTTAGGAAGCGCGAACACTGAAGCTTTCTTT. Its translation is CASSLGSANTEAFF.